This TCR beta chain was profiled in a study of regulatory T cells in long-lasting Graves disease. Library construction for TCR beta used iRepertoire HTBI primers and Arm-PCR of CDR3 regions. TCRdb re-called the multiplex PCR reads through MiXCR, storing one row per CDR3 protein. The data show about 360,000 distinct CDR3 sequences, around 15% seen once. At least ten counts were recorded for this clonotype. The antigen is unknown. Mismatch with germline at one junction end may stem from a read error. Germline assignment: CDR1 MGHRA and CDR2 YSYEKL. The CDR3 is 16 amino acids. The sample's time point: newly diagnosed GD, antithyroid drugs for less than 3 months. RNA extracted from PBMCs served as the sequencing template. All patients originated from an endocrinology department located in Xi'an, China. Whole-study results and caveats: Having few samples may have compromised the accuracy.

These data also featured in a second study, about T cells in Graves' hyperthyroidism and ophthalmopathy.

The chain links TRBV4-1 to TRBJ2-6, with D tentatively TRBD1 (6 bases). This specimen was peripheral blood mononuclear cells (PBMCs), taken at new diagnosis, from a patient treated with antithyroid drugs. This receptor was obtained from a woman between 18 and 29 years old with Graves disease. CDR3 amino acids: CASSQEGGDGANVLTF. DNA of the CDR3: TGTGCCAGCAGCCAAGAAGGGGGTGACGGGGCCAACGTCCTGACTTTC.